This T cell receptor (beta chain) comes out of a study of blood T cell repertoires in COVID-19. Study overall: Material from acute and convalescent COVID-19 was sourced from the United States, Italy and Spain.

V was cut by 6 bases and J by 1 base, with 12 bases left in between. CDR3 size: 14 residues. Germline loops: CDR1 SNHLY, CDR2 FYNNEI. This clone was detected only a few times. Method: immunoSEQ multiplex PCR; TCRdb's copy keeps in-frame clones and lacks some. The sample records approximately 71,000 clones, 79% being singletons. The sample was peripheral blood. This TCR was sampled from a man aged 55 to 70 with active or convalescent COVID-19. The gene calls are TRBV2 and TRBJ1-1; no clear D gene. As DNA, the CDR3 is TGTGCCAGCAGCCGTCTCTCCGGGAACACTGAAGCTTTCTTT. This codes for CASSRLSGNTEAFF.